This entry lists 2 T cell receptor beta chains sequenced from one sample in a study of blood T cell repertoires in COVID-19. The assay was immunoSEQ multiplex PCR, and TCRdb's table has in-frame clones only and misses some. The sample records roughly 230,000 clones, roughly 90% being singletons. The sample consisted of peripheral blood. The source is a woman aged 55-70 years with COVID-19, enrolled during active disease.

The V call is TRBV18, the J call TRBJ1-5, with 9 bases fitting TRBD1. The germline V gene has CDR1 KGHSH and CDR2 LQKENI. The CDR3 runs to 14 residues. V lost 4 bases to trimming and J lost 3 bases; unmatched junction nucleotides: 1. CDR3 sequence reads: CASSRDRDNQPQHF. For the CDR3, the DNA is TGTGCCAGCTCACGGGACAGGGACAATCAGCCCCAGCATTTT.

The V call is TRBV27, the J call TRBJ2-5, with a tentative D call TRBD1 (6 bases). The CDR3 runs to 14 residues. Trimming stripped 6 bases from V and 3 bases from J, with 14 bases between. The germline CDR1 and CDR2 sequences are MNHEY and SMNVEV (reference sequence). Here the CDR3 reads CASSRAGVEETQYF. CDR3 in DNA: TGTGCCAGCAGCCGGGCAGGGGTGGAAGAGACCCAGTACTTC.